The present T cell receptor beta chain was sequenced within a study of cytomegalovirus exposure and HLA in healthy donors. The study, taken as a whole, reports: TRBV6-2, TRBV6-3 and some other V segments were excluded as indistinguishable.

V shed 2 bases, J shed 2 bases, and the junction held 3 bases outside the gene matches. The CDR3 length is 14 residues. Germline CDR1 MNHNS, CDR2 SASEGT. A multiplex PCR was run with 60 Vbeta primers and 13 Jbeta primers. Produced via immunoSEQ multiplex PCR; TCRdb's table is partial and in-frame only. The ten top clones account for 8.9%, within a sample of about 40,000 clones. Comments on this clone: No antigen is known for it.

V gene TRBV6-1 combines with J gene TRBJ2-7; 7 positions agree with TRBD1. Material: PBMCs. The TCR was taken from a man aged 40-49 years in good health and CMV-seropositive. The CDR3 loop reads CASSERGQAYEQYF. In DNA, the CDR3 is TGTGCCAGCAGTGAACGAGGACAGGCCTACGAGCAGTACTTC.